The source of this T cell receptor (beta chain) is a study of OX40 agonist ivuxolimab in advanced cancers. Sequencing used immunoSEQ multiplex PCR; TCRdb keeps in-frame clones, though not all of them. The sample has around 130,000 clones; just under 95% are singletons. The sequence was collected from an adult with an advanced solid tumor such as melanoma, head and neck, liver or kidney cancer. The sample here was CD4+ or CD8+ T cells sorted from blood, taken in a trial of the OX40 agonist ivuxolimab.

The DNA of the CDR3 is TGCGCCAGCAGCTTGTCGTTCGGGAATGGGGAAGAGACCCAGTACTTC. Translated: CASSLSFGNGEETQYF. This rearrangement joins TRBV5-1 to TRBJ2-5; the D gene is possibly TRBD2 (5 bases). The germline V gene encodes CDR1 SGHRS and CDR2 YFSETQ. V dropped 1 base and J dropped 3 bases, with 16 bases sitting between them. The CDR3 is 16 residues long.